This entry lists 5 T cell receptor beta chains sequenced from one sample in a study of shared clonotypes between healthy human individuals. Assay: immunoSEQ multiplex PCR; the TCRdb copy retains only in-frame clones and omits some. The sample consists of 400,000 to 500,000 clones, about 80% of them appearing once. The sequencing input was PBMCs. Source of these receptors: a woman in her forties in good health. Some clones in this sample may be carry-over from other donors' samples.

The rearrangement uses TRBV10-2 and TRBJ2-5, with 13 bases that match TRBD2. This CDR3 comprises 15 residues. Germline V gives CDR1 WSHSY, CDR2 SAAADI. J lost 5 bases, V lost 4 bases, and 4 bases had no gene match. CDR3: CASSGRTSGSETQYF. CDR3 DNA sequence: TGCGCCAGCAGTGGCCGGACTAGCGGGAGTGAGACCCAGTACTTC.

This clone occurred a few times. The same CDR3 can be traced to other DNA sequences in this sample. The genes are TRBV5-1 and TRBJ1-4, with D unresolved. Trimming left V 0 bases short and J 7 bases short, with 1 base between. The CDR3 extends over 11 amino acids. CDR1 is SGHRS, CDR2 YFSETQ, per germline. CDR3 sequence reads: CASSLGEKLFF. CDR3 coding DNA: TGCGCCAGCAGCTTGGGTGAAAAACTGTTTTTT.

CDR3 DNA sequence: TGTGCCAGCTCACGGGGACAGGGCGAAGGCTACACCTTC. As protein: CASSRGQGEGYTF. V is TRBV18 and J is TRBJ1-2; 9 nucleotides match TRBD1. The CDR3 extends over 13 amino acids. Looked up from germline, CDR1 is KGHSH and CDR2 is LQKENI. The V segment lost 4 bases and the J segment 8 bases; nucleotides outside the gene matches: 5.

This chain uses TRBV28 with TRBJ2-7, with unresolved D. Germline V gives CDR1 MDHEN, CDR2 SYDVKM. With 3 bases removed from V and 8 bases from J, the gap between germline ends came to 11 bases. The CDR3 extends over 12 amino acids. CDR3 DNA: TGTGCCAGCAGTTTTTCTACGAGGAAGCAGTACTTC. It translates to CASSFSTRKQYF.

The V call is TRBV6-1, the J call TRBJ2-5, with a weak D call TRBD2 (6 bases). Germline V gene sequence: CDR1 MNHNS, CDR2 SASEGT. Trimming cost V 0 bases and J 5 bases, with 13 bases left between them. The CDR3 consists of 15 residues. This chain's CDR3 is CASSEAMAGMETQYF. CDR3 sequence (DNA): TGTGCCAGCAGTGAAGCGATGGCGGGAATGGAGACCCAGTACTTC.